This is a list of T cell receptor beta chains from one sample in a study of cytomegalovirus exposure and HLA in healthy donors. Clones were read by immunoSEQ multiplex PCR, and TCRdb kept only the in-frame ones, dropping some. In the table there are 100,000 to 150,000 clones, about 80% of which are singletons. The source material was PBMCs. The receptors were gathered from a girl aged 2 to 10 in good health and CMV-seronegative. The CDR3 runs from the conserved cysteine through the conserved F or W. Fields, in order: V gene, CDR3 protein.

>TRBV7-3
CASSLTGGANYEQYF
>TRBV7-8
CASSLAFQFGVGAGAFF
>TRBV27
CASSPRTGGTGELFF
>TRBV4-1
CASSQDGRHSEKTQYF
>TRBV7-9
CASSFGTGGVVEKLFF
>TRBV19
CASSIQGRYTEAFF
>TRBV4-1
CASSAGQGGVLNF
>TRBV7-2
CASSFDPGEQFF
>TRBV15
CATSRDPGETQYF
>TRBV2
CASCRANRGNQPQHF
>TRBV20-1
CSARLRDTQYF
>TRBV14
CASSSGTIRAGELFF
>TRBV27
CASSSKNGLAGGYSYNEQFF
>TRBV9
CASSGTSGGFNEQFF
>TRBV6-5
CASSYAETANYGYTF
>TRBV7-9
CASSLGDRHNEKLFF
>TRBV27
CASSLLPGDTQYF
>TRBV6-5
CASSLRPGQLYEQYF
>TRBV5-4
CASSLNPDTGEKLFF
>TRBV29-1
CSGGQPYEQYF
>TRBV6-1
CASSVVGASYEQYF
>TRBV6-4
CASSGFDPGYQPQHF
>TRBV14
CASSQDWAGNTEAFF